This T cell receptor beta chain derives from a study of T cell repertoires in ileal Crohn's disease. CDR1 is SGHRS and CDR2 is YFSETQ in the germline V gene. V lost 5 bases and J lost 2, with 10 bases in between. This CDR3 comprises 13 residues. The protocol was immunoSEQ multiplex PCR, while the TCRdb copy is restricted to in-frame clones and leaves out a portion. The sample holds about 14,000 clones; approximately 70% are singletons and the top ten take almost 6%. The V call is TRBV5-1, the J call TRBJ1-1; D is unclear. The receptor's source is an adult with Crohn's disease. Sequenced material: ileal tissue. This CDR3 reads CASRIGQNTEAFF. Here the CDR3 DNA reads TGCGCCAGCAGAATCGGCCAAAACACTGAAGCTTTCTTT.